These 25 T cell receptor beta chains share one sample of origin, sequenced in a study of cytomegalovirus exposure and HLA in healthy donors. Both 60 Vbeta primers and 13 Jbeta primers went into the PCR. The repertoire was sequenced with immunoSEQ multiplex PCR; TCRdb's copy has only in-frame clones and lacks some. The table lists 150,000 or so clones, approximately 73% of them singletons. Sequences were obtained from PBMCs. Source of these receptors: a woman aged 18-29 years in good health and CMV-seronegative.

The chain couples TRBV28 to TRBJ2-7; no clear D gene. The CDR3 has 12 amino acids. The V and J ends lost 3 bases and 5 bases respectively, with 8 bases between them. The germline CDR1 and CDR2 sequences are MDHEN and SYDVKM. The CDR3 region has the DNA TGTGCCAGCAGTTTGAGTGCCCACGAGCAGTACTTC. This gives the protein CASSLSAHEQYF.

J is TRBJ2-6 and V is TRBV7-9; 7 bases are shared with TRBD1. This CDR3 comprises 15 residues. CDR1 and CDR2 (germline): SEHNR, FQNEAQ (reference sequence). V dropped 5 bases and J dropped 1; count of bases not matched to a gene: 2. The CDR3 coding sequence is TGTGCCAGCAGCCTCAGGGGGTCTGGGGCCAACGTCCTGACTTTC. Amino acid sequence: CASSLRGSGANVLTF.

The V call is TRBV30, the J call TRBJ2-1; 8 positions agree with TRBD2. Trimming cost V 0 bases and J 4 bases; bases outside gene matches: 5. The V gene's germline CDR1 is GTSNPN and CDR2 SVGIG (reference sequence). The CDR3 loop spans 15 amino acids. As DNA, the CDR3 is TGTGCCTGGAGTGTATTTGGGACTAGTTACAATGAGCAGTTCTTC. Amino acid sequence: CAWSVFGTSYNEQFF.

This clone occurred once. The gene calls are TRBV5-1 and TRBJ1-1; the D gene is possibly TRBD1 (5 bases). CDR3 length: 13 amino acids. V was pared by 4 bases and J by 4 bases, with 11 bases between. Germline lookup yields CDR1 SGHRS and CDR2 YFSETQ. The CDR3 nucleotides are TGCGCCAGCAGCCCGGGGGGAAGCACTGAAGCTTTCTTT. This sequence encodes CASSPGGSTEAFF.

The chain is built from TRBV4-3 and TRBJ1-6; no clear D gene. V was pared by 1 base and J by 10 bases, with 8 bases between. Per germline, CDR1 LGHNA and CDR2 YSLEER. The CDR3 loop spans 13 amino acids. The CDR3 spells CASSQVLVSPLHF. CDR3 bases: TGCGCCAGCAGCCAAGTGCTAGTATCACCCCTCCACTTT.

The J gene is TRBJ1-1, the V gene TRBV30; D may be TRBD1 (6 bases). Trimming took off 4 bases at V and 1 base at J, with 10 bases between the two ends. CDR1 is GTSNPN, CDR2 SVGIG, per germline (reference sequence). This CDR3 is 13 amino acids long. CDR3 nucleotide sequence: TGTGCCTGGAATAAACAGGGGAACACTGAAGCTTTCTTT. Encoded protein: CAWNKQGNTEAFF.

The gene calls are TRBV25-1 and TRBJ2-3, with TRBD2 matching over 11 bases. The CDR3 length is 17 residues. V lost 3 bases to trimming and J lost 3 bases; unmatched junction nucleotides: 8. Germline V CDR1 and CDR2: MGHDK, SYGVNS. CDR3 amino acids: CASSDTGLAVGTDTQYF. The CDR3, as DNA: TGTGCCAGCAGTGATACGGGACTAGCGGTGGGTACAGATACGCAGTATTTT.

V is TRBV6-1 and J is TRBJ2-2; TRBD2 agrees at 12 bases. The CDR3 length is 18 residues. The trim removed 0 bases at V and 5 bases at J, leaving 7 bases unmatched. Germline V gene data show CDR1 as MNHNS and CDR2 as SASEGT. The CDR3 coding sequence is TGTGCCAGCAGTGAAGCGGGACGGGGACTAGCGGGTACCGGGGAGCTGTTTTTT. Its translation: CASSEAGRGLAGTGELFF.

This clone was observed a few times. The chain is built from TRBV15 and TRBJ2-3, with 10 bases identical to TRBD1. J was trimmed by 4 bases and V by 3 bases; bases with no gene match: 7. CDR1 and CDR2 from the germline V gene are LNHNV and YYDKDF (reference sequence). The CDR3 is 16 residues long. CDR3 in amino acids: CATSSSRGTGADTQYF. As DNA, the CDR3 is TGTGCCACCAGCAGTTCGCGCGGGACAGGGGCAGATACGCAGTATTTT. Filled out from reference TRBV15 and TRBJ2-3, the complete variable domain reads DAMVIQNPRYQVTQFGKPVTLSCSQTLNHNVMYWYQQKSSQAPKLLFHYYDKDFNNEADTPDNFQSRRPNTSFCFLDIRSPGLGDTAMYLCATSSSRGTGADTQYFGPGTRLTVL.

A few counts support this clone. This sequence joins TRBV11-2 and TRBJ1-1; TRBD1 matches at 7 bases. Per the germline V gene, CDR1 is SGHAT and CDR2 is FQNNGV. This CDR3 comprises 16 residues. J was trimmed by 3 bases and V by 5 bases; bases with no gene match: 12. Here the CDR3 reads CASSPLQGGVYTEAFF. CDR3 in DNA: TGTGCCAGCAGCCCTCTACAAGGGGGCGTGTACACTGAAGCTTTCTTT.

The V gene is TRBV28, the J gene TRBJ2-7, with D tentatively TRBD1 (7 bases). The CDR3 consists of 17 residues. Germline V gives CDR1 MDHEN, CDR2 SYDVKM. Trimming took off 1 base at V and 3 bases at J, with 19 bases between the two ends. CDR3 loop: CASSLFLGGTAHYEQYF. The CDR3 DNA is TGTGCCAGCAGTTTATTTCTCGGCGGGACAGCCCACTACGAGCAGTACTTC.

This clone has only a few counts. The chain carries TRBV18 and TRBJ2-1; TRBD1 might be the D (5 bases). The CDR3 totals 12 residues. CDR1 and CDR2 (germline): KGHSH, LQKENI. The V end was cut by 3 bases, the J end by 9 bases, with 9 bases between. CDR3 nucleotides: TGTGCCAGCTCACCCCGGCAGGGTGAGCAGTTCTTC. Protein product: CASSPRQGEQFF.

The chain has TRBV28 and TRBJ2-6; 14 positions match TRBD2. The CDR3 is made up of 19 amino acids. The germline CDR1 and CDR2 sequences are MDHEN and SYDVKM. V was pared by 5 bases and J by 1 base, with 7 bases of the junction left unmatched. The CDR3 loop reads CASSAAGLAGGSGANVLTF. Here the CDR3 DNA reads TGTGCCAGCAGTGCCGCCGGACTAGCGGGAGGTTCTGGGGCCAACGTCCTGACTTTC.

The gene calls are TRBV2 and TRBJ1-6, with 8 bases fitting TRBD1. CDR3 length equals 15 residues. Trimming at V came to 5 bases and at J to 5 bases, leaving 5 bases not matched to a gene. Germline assignment: CDR1 SNHLY and CDR2 FYNNEI. CDR3 DNA: TGTGCCAGCAGTCGGACAGGGACCGATAATTCACCCCTCCACTTT. It encodes CASSRTGTDNSPLHF.

The chain combines TRBV28 with TRBJ1-1; 7 nucleotides match TRBD1. The ends lost 2 bases at V and 5 bases at J; junction bases unmatched: 8. This CDR3 has 15 amino acids. Per germline, CDR1 MDHEN and CDR2 SYDVKM. CDR3 nucleotides: TGTGCCAGCAGTTTAAGCAGGGGGGCGTTAACTGAAGCTTTCTTT. Protein product: CASSLSRGALTEAFF. Full variable domain (missing parts from reference TRBV28 and TRBJ1-1): DVKVTQSSRYLVKRTGEKVFLECVQDMDHENMFWYRQDPGLGLRLIYFSYDVKMKEKGDIPEGYSVSREKKERFSLILESASTNQTSMYLCASSLSRGALTEAFFGQGTRLTVV.

A few counts support this clone. The V and J genes are TRBV13 and TRBJ2-1; TRBD1 might be the D (6 bases). Trimming removed 5 bases from V and 6 bases from J, with 17 bases in between. The CDR3 length is 15 residues. CDR1 PRHDT and CDR2 FYEKMQ come from the germline V gene (reference sequence). The CDR3 sequence is CASSPPTGPSNEQFF. The CDR3 nucleotides are TGTGCCAGCAGCCCTCCGACAGGCCCTTCCAATGAGCAGTTCTTC. Variable domain in full (rest from reference TRBV13 and TRBJ2-1): AAGVIQSPRHLIKEKRETATLKCYPIPRHDTVYWYQQGPGQDPQFLISFYEKMQSDKGSIPDRFSAQQFSDYHSELNMSSLELGDSALYFCASSPPTGPSNEQFFGPGTRLTVL.

This clone was recorded a few times. The rearrangement links TRBV27 to TRBJ2-7, with D possibly matching TRBD2 (6 bases). CDR3 length: 20 residues. V lost 8 bases, J lost 1 base, and 33 bases lay in between. CDR1 is MNHEY, CDR2 SMNVEV, per germline (reference sequence). The CDR3 protein is CASRLPSEGSNKIESYEQYV. The CDR3, as DNA: TGTGCCAGCCGACTCCCGTCGGAGGGTAGTAATAAAATAGAATCCTACGAGCAGTACGTC.

This clone was seen once. The chain carries TRBV18 and TRBJ2-5; 10 nucleotides line up with TRBD2. Trimming took 4 bases from V and 1 from J; bases not matched to a gene: 0. CDR3 length equals 14 residues. Germline values: CDR1 KGHSH, CDR2 LQKENI. The DNA for the CDR3 is TGTGCCAGCTCACGGACTAGCGGCCAAGAGACCCAGTACTTC. This translates into CASSRTSGQETQYF.

The CDR3 bases are TGTGCCAGCACACAGGGGGCGCAGACCGGGGAGCTGTTTTTT. It codes for CASTQGAQTGELFF. The chain uses TRBV7-2 and TRBJ2-2; 9 nucleotides align to TRBD1. Germline CDR1 and CDR2: SGHTA and FQGNSA. V trimming: 7 bases; J trimming: 5 bases; junction bases outside the gene matches: 5. This CDR3 has 14 residues.

CDR3 sequence reads: CASSFPGLGFTDTQYF. DNA of the CDR3: TGTGCCAGCAGCTTCCCGGGACTAGGGTTCACAGATACGCAGTATTTT. The V gene is TRBV7-9, the J gene TRBJ2-3; TRBD2 matches at 8 bases. V lost 3 bases to trimming and J lost 2 bases; unmatched junction nucleotides: 7. Germline V CDR1 and CDR2: SEHNR, FQNEAQ (reference sequence). This CDR3 has 16 amino acids.

A few counts support this clone. This chain connects TRBV4-3 to TRBJ1-4; 12 bases fit TRBD1. The V and J ends lost 0 bases and 5 bases, in that order; junction bases with no gene match: 10. CDR3 size: 19 residues. CDR1 is LGHNA, CDR2 YSLEER, per germline. This chain's CDR3 is CASSQDWGDRGPENEKLFF. Here the CDR3 DNA reads TGCGCCAGCAGCCAAGATTGGGGGGACAGGGGGCCTGAAAATGAAAAACTGTTTTTT.

This chain links TRBV5-4 with TRBJ2-7; TRBD1 matches at 8 bases. Trimming took 5 bases from V and 0 from J; bases not matched to a gene: 7. CDR1 is SGHNT, CDR2 YYREEE, per germline (reference sequence). This CDR3 spans 15 amino acids. The CDR3 nucleotides are TGTGCCAGCAGAACAGGGGGTCAGGACTCCTACGAGCAGTACTTC. It encodes CASRTGGQDSYEQYF.

The V gene is TRBV28, the J gene TRBJ1-2; TRBD1 matches 8 bases. J was trimmed by 4 bases and V by 6 bases; bases with no gene match: 7. CDR3 length: 14 residues. Germline V gives CDR1 MDHEN, CDR2 SYDVKM. The CDR3 coding sequence is TGTGCCAGCAGGTCTACAGGGGGATTCTATGGCTACACCTTC. Amino acid sequence: CASRSTGGFYGYTF.

This clone has a single count. The gene calls are TRBV19 and TRBJ2-1; 12 positions match TRBD2. V shed 5 bases, J shed 5 bases, and the junction held 4 bases outside the gene matches. This CDR3 comprises 15 residues. The germline CDR1 and CDR2 sequences are LNHDA and SQIVND (reference sequence). CDR3 DNA sequence: TGTGCCAGTAGTCCTGGACTAGCGGGAAACAATGAGCAGTTCTTC. This translates into CASSPGLAGNNEQFF. Looking up the rest from reference TRBV19 and TRBJ2-1 gives the full variable domain: DGGITQSPKYLFRKEGQNVTLSCEQNLNHDAMYWYRQDPGQGLRLIYYSQIVNDFQKGDIAEGYSVSREKKESFPLTVTSAQKNPTAFYLCASSPGLAGNNEQFFGPGTRLTVL.

In regard to this clone: The same CDR3 can be traced to other DNA sequences in this sample. This chain uses TRBV27 with TRBJ1-1, with 7 bases that match TRBD1. Trimming cost V 3 bases and J 5 bases; bases outside gene matches: 6. CDR1 and CDR2 from the germline V gene are MNHEY and SMNVEV (reference sequence). The CDR3 is 14 amino acids. CDR3: CASSLRGLGTEAFF. DNA of the CDR3: TGTGCCAGCAGTTTGAGGGGGCTCGGGACTGAAGCTTTCTTT.